This TCR beta chain comes out of a study of T cell repertoires in cytomegalovirus infection. General study findings and limits: Dominant in the ex vivo response were TCR beta clonotypes restricted by HLA-C and specific for CMV.

TCRdb used MiXCR to reprocess the reads, holding one entry per CDR3 protein. The table lists around 740,000 distinct CDR3 sequences, 35% of them singletons, with 2.5% to 3% in the top ten. The CDR3 totals 13 residues. CDR1 and CDR2 from the germline V gene are MDHEN and SYDVKM. As for this clonotype: What it recognizes is unknown. Its ends do not fully match the called genes, so a read error is possible.

The V and J genes are TRBV28 and TRBJ1-2; D unclear. Material: PBMCs. The source is a human donor in good health (CMV status not recorded). Some clones in this sample may be carry-over from other donors' samples. The CDR3 here is CDSSFLGLQGYTF. The CDR3 region has the DNA TGTGACAGCAGTTTTCTGGGGTTGCAAGGCTACACCTTC.